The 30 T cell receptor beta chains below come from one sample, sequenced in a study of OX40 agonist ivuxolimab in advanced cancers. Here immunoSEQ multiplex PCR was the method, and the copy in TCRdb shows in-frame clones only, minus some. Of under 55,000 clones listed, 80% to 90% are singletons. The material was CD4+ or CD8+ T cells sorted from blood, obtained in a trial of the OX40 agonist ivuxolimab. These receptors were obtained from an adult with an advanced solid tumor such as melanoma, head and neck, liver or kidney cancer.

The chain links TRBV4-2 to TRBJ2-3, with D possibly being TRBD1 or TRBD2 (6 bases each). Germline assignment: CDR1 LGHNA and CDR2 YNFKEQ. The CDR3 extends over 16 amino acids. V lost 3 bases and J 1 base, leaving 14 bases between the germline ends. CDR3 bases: TGTGCCAGCAGCCAGGGGGGCTGGGATGGCACAGATACGCAGTATTTT. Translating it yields CASSQGGWDGTDTQYF.

CDR3 sequence (DNA): TGTGCCAGCAGACCTCAGGTGGTCTCTGGAAACACCATATATTTT. As protein: CASRPQVVSGNTIYF. The V call is TRBV6-5, the J call TRBJ1-3, with no clear D. The CDR3 spans 15 residues. The germline V gene encodes CDR1 MNHEY and CDR2 SVGAGI. The V end lost 6 bases, the J end lost 0 bases, and 12 bases lay between the germline ends.

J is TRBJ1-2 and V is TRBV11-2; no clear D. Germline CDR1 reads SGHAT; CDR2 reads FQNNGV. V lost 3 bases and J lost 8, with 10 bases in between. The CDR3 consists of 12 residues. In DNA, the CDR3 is TGTGCCAGCAGCTTCAGTGTAGAAGGCTACACCTTC. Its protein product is CASSFSVEGYTF.

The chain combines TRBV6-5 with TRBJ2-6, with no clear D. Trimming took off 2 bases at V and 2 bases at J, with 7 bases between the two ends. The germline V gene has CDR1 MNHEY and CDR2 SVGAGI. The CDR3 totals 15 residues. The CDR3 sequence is CASSYRGAGANVLTF. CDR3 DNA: TGTGCCAGCAGTTACCGAGGCGCTGGGGCCAACGTCCTGACTTTC.

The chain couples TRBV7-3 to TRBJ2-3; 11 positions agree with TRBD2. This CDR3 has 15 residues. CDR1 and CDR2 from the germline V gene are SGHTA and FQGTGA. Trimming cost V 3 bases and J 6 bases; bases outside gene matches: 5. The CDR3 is CASSFQLAGVDTQYF. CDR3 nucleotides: TGTGCCAGCAGCTTTCAACTAGCGGGGGTGGATACGCAGTATTTT.

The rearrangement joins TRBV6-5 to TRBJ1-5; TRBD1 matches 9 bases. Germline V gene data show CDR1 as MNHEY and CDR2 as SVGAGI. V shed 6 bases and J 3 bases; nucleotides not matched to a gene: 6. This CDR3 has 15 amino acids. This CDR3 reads CASSLTGGTNQPQHF. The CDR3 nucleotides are TGTGCCAGCAGCCTGACAGGGGGAACCAATCAGCCCCAGCATTTT.

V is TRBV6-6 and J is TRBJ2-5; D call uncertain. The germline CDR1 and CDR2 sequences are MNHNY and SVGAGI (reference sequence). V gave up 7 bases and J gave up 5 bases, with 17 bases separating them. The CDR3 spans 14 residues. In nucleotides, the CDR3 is TGTGCCAGCACCACTCCCCCCGGCGGTGAGACCCAGTACTTC. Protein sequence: CASTTPPGGETQYF.

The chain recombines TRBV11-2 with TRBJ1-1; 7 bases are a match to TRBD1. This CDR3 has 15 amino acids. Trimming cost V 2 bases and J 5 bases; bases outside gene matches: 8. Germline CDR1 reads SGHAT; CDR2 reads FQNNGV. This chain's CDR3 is CASSLIAQGGTEAFF. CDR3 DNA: TGTGCCAGCAGCTTAATTGCCCAGGGGGGTACTGAAGCTTTCTTT.

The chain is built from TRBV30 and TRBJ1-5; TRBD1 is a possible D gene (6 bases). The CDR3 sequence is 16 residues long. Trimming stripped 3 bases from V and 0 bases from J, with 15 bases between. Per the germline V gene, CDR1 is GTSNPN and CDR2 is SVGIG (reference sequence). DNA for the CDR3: TGTGCCTGGAGGGCGGGGGGGGCGCGTAGCAATCAGCCCCAGCATTTT. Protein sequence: CAWRAGGARSNQPQHF.

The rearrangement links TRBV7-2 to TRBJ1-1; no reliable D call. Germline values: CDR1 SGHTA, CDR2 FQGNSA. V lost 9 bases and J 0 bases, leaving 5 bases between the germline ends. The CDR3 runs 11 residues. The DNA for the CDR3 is TGTGCCAGGACGATGAACACTGAAGCTTTCTTT. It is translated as CARTMNTEAFF. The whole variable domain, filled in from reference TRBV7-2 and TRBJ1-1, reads GAGVSQSPSNKVTEKGKDVELRCDPISGHTALYWYRQSLGQGLEFLIYFQGNSAPDKSGLPSDRFSAERTGGSVSTLTIQRTQQEDSAVYLCARTMNTEAFFGQGTRLTVV.

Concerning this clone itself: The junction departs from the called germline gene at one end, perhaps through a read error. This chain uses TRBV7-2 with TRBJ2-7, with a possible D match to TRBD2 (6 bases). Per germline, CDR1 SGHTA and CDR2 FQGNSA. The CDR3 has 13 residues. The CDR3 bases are TGTGCCAGCAGCGCCCCCTGGGACTCAACCTACGTCTTC. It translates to CASSAPWDSTYVF.

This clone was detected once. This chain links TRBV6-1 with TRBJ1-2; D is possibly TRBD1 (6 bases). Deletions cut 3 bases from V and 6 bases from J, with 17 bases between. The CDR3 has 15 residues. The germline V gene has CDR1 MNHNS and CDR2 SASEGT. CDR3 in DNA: TGTGCCAGCAGTGAGGGCGGGACACTCGCCCATGGCTACACCTTC. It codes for CASSEGGTLAHGYTF.

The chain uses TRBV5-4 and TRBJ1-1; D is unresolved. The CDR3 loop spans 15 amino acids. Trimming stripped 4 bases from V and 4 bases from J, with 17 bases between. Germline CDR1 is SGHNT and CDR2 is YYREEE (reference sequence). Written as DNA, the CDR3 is TGTGCCAGCAGCCAAGAATGGAGAGTATCCACTGAAGCTTTCTTT. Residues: CASSQEWRVSTEAFF.

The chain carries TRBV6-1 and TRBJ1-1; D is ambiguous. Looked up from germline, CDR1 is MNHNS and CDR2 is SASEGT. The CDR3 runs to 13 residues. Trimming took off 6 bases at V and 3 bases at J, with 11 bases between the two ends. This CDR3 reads CASRKERDTEAFF. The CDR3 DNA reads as TGTGCCAGCAGGAAGGAAAGGGACACTGAAGCTTTCTTT.

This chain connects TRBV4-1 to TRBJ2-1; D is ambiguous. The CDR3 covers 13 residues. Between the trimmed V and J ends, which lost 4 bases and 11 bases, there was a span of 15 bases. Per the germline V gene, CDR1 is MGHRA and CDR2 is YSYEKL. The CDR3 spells CASSPVGTPQQFF. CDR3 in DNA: TGCGCCAGCAGCCCCGTGGGCACCCCGCAGCAGTTCTTC.

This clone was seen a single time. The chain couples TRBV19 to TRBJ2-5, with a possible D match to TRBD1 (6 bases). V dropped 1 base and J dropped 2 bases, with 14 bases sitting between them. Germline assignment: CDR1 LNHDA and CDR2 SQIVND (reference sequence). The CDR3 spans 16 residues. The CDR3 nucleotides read TGTGCCAGTAGTATAGGCACAGGGTCTTCTCAAGAGACCCAGTACTTC. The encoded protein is CASSIGTGSSQETQYF.

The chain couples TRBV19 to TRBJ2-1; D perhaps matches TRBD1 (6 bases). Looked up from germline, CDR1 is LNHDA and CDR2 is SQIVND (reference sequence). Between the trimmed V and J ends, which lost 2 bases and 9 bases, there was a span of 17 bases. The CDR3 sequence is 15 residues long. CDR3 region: CASSISKSPGVEQFF. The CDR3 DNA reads TGTGCCAGTAGTATAAGTAAGTCTCCAGGGGTTGAGCAGTTCTTC.

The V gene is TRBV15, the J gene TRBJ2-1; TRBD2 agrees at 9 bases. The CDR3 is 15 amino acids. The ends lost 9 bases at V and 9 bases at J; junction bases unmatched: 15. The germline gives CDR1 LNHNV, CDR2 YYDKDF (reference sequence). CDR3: CATSGVAGVESEQFF. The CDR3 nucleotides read TGTGCCACGTCCGGGGTAGCGGGAGTAGAGAGTGAGCAGTTCTTC.

The CDR3 is CATGAVYQETQYF. CDR3 nucleotides: TGTGCCACCGGTGCGGTATACCAAGAGACCCAGTACTTC. V is TRBV15 and J is TRBJ2-5; no definite D call. V was cut by 8 bases and J by 0 bases, with 10 bases left in between. Germline values: CDR1 LNHNV, CDR2 YYDKDF (reference sequence). CDR3 size: 13 residues.

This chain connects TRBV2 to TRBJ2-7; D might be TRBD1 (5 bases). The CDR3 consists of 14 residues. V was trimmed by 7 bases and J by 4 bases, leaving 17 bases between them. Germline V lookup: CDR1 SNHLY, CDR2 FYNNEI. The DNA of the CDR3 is TGTGCCAGCAAACTGGGGCAGACCCTTTACGAGCAGTACTTC. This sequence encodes CASKLGQTLYEQYF.

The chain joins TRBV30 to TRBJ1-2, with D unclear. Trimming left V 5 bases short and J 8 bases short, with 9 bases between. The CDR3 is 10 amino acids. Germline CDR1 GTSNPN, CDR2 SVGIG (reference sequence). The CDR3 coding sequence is TGTGCCTGGTTTTCGAAAGGCTACACCTTC. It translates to CAWFSKGYTF.

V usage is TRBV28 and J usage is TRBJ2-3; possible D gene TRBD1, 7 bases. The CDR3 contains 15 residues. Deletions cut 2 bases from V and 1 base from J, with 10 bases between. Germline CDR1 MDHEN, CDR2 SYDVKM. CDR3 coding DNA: TGTGCCAGCAGTTTAGGAGGGGGCGGCACAGATACGCAGTATTTT. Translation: CASSLGGGGTDTQYF.

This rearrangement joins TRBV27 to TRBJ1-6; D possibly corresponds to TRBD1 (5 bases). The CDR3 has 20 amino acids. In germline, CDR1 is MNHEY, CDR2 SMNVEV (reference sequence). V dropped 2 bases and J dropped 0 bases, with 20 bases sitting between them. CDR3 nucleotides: TGTGCCAGCAGTTTAAACCCACCAGAGGCAGGGAGCTCCTATAATTCACCCCTCCACTTT. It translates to CASSLNPPEAGSSYNSPLHF.

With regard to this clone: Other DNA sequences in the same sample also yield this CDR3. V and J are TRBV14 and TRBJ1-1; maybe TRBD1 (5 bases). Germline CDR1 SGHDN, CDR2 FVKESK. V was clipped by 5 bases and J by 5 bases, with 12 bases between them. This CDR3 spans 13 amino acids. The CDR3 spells CASSKGRATEAFF. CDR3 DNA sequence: TGTGCCAGCAGCAAAGGCAGGGCGACTGAAGCTTTCTTT.

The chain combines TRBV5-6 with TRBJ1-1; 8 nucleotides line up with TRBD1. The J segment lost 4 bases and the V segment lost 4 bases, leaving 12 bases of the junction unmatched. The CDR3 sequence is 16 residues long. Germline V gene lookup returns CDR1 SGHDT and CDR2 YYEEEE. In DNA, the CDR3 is TGTGCCAGCAGCCTCCTGGACAGGGTGGAGGTCACTGAAGCTTTCTTT. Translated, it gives CASSLLDRVEVTEAFF.

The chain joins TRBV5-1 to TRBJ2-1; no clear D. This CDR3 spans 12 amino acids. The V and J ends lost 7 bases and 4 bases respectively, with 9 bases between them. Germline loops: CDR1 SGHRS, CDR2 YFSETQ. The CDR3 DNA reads TGCGCCAGCGGTATGGAATACAATGAGCAGTTCTTC. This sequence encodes CASGMEYNEQFF.

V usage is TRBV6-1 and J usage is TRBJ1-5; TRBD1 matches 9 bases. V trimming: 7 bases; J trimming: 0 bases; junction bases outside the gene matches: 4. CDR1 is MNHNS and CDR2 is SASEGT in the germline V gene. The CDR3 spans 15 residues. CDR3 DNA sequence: TGTGCCAGCACCAGGACAGGGGATAGCAATCAGCCCCAGCATTTT. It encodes CASTRTGDSNQPQHF.

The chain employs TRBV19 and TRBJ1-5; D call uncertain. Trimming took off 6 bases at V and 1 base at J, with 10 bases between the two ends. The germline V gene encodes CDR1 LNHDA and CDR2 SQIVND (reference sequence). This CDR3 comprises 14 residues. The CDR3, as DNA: TGTGCCAGTAGAGTTACCCAGAGCAATCAGCCCCAGCATTTT. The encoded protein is CASRVTQSNQPQHF.

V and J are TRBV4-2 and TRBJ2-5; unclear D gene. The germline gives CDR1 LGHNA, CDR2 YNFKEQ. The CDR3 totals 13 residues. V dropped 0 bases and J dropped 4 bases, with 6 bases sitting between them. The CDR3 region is CASSQESRETQYF. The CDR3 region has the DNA TGTGCCAGCAGCCAAGAGTCTCGAGAGACCCAGTACTTC.

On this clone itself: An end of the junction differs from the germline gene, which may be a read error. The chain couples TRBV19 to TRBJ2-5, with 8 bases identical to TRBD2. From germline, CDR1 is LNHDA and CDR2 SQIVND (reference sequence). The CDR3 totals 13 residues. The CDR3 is CASRIAGKETQYF. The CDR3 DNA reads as TGTGCCAGTAGAATAGCGGGGAAGGAGACCCAGTACTTC. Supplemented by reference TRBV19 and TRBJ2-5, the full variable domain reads DGGITQSPKYLFRKEGQNVTLSCEQNLNHDAMYWYRQDPGQGLRLIYYSQIVNDFQKGDIAEGYSVSREKKESFPLTVTSAQKNPTAFYLCASRIAGKETQYFGPGTRLLVL.